The 4 T cell receptor beta chains below all came from one sample that was sequenced in a study of PD-1 blockade in classical Hodgkin lymphoma. The sample's time point: cycle 4 day 1 (C4D1), after five to seven weeks of nivolumab. Relapse was seen in all patients after autologous stem cell transplantation, and brentuximab vedotin exposure was variable. Libraries were prepared by immunoSEQ multiplex PCR; TCRdb keeps only in-frame clonotypes and omits some of them. The sample includes roughly 50,000 clones, 85% to 90% of them seen just once. Sequencing was performed on peripheral blood mononuclear cells (PBMCs), taken before the fourth cycle of nivolumab. The receptors were gathered from a human donor with classical Hodgkin lymphoma.

CDR3 coding DNA: TGTGCCATCAGTGATGGACAGGTCGTGGCCGAGCAGTACTTC. It yields the protein CAISDGQVVAEQYF. The chain employs TRBV10-3 and TRBJ2-7, with TRBD1 matching 7 bases. The ends lost 3 bases at V and 6 bases at J; junction bases unmatched: 8. The CDR3 has 14 amino acids. Germline V gene lookup returns CDR1 ENHRY and CDR2 SYGVKD.

The rearrangement joins TRBV29-1 to TRBJ2-3; the match to TRBD2 covers 9 bases. V dropped 4 bases and J dropped 8; count of bases not matched to a gene: 10. The CDR3 extends over 14 amino acids. Germline V gene lookup returns CDR1 SQVTM and CDR2 ANQGSEA. CDR3 in DNA: TGCAGCGTTGGGGCTAGCGGGAATAAAGGTACGCAGTATTTT. Its translation is CSVGASGNKGTQYF.

This chain links TRBV10-2 with TRBJ2-7; 9 nucleotides line up with TRBD1. The V segment lost 6 bases and the J segment 4 bases; nucleotides outside the gene matches: 13. The germline V gene encodes CDR1 WSHSY and CDR2 SAAADI. CDR3 length equals 16 residues. The CDR3 loop reads CASSYPPGQGGYEQYF. The CDR3, as DNA: TGCGCCAGCAGCTATCCCCCGGGACAGGGCGGGTACGAGCAGTACTTC.

The rearrangement uses TRBV7-9 and TRBJ1-2, with D perhaps matching TRBD1 (6 bases). The germline gives CDR1 SEHNR, CDR2 FQNEAQ (reference sequence). The ends were cut back, 5 bases at V and 7 bases at J, with 11 bases in the middle. The CDR3 is 12 amino acids. Here the CDR3 reads CASSHTGFGYTF. Here the CDR3 DNA reads TGTGCCAGCAGCCACACAGGGTTTGGCTACACCTTC.